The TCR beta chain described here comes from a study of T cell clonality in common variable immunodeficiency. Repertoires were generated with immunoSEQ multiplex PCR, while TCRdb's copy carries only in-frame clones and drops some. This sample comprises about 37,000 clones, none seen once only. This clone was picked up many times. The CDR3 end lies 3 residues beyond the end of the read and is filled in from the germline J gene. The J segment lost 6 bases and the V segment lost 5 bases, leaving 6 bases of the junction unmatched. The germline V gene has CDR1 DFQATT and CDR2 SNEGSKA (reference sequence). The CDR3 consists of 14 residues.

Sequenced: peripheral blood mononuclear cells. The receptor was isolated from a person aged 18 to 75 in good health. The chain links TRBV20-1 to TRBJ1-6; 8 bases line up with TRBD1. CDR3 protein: CSAGQGWGNSPLHF. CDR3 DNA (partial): TGCAGTGCTGGACAGGGTTGGGGTAATTCACCC.